This record concerns one TCR beta chain sequence. As handled by the study authors: Amplification of reference gene primers provided the estimated nucleated cell counts. TCRdb's copy holds only in-frame clones and misses some; the assay was immunoSEQ multiplex PCR. Clone size and the V and J calls come from that table; the DNA yielded D and trimming. The sample holds 200,000 or so clones, roughly four fifths seen once. This entry is derived from a study of blood T cell repertoires in COVID-19. Overall study: Researchers got acute and convalescent COVID-19 samples from the United States, Italy and Spain. In each case, the material was cDNA or gDNA derived from T cells, B-cell-depleted T cells, or PBMCs.

Trimming at V came to 3 bases and at J to 4 bases, leaving 6 bases not matched to a gene. Germline CDR1 is LGHDT and CDR2 is YNNKEL (reference sequence). The CDR3 has 15 residues. This sequence joins TRBV3-1 (or the pseudogene TRBV3-2) and TRBJ1-5, with 7 bases fitting TRBD1. Sequenced material: peripheral blood. The TCR originated in a man aged 25 to 45 with active or convalescent COVID-19. CDR3 amino acids: CASSHAAGGNQPQHF. CDR3 nucleotide sequence: TGTGCCAGCAGCCATGCCGCAGGGGGAAATCAGCCCCAGCATTTT.